This TCR beta chain was found in a study of blood T cell repertoires in COVID-19. About the research overall: Sites in the United States, Italy and Spain provided acute and convalescent COVID-19 samples. In each case, the material was cDNA or gDNA derived from T cells, B-cell-depleted T cells, or PBMCs.

A Seattle source enrolled patients during active infection and followed them longitudinally. Source study methods: Reference gene primers were amplified, and this amplification served to estimate nucleated cell counts. Data came from immunoSEQ multiplex PCR; TCRdb stores just in-frame clones and leaves some out. V and J calls and clone size are copied from that table; D and trimming were computed from the DNA. Of just over 300,000 clones in the sample, under 90% were seen once. Looked up from germline, CDR1 is SGDLS and CDR2 is YYNGEE. The CDR3 covers 15 residues. Trimming removed 0 bases from V and 3 bases from J, with 12 bases in between.

This receptor was obtained from a woman aged 30 to 39 with COVID-19, enrolled during active disease. The source material was peripheral blood. The chain carries TRBV9 and TRBJ1-2, with D possibly matching TRBD1 (6 bases). The CDR3 loop is CASSVGWDTDYGYTF. DNA of the CDR3: TGTGCCAGCAGCGTAGGGTGGGACACGGACTATGGCTACACCTTC. Using reference TRBV9 and TRBJ1-2 for the parts outside the CDR3, the full variable domain is DSGVTQTPKHLITATGQRVTLRCSPRSGDLSVYWYQQSLDQGLQFLIQYYNGEERAKGNILERFSAQQFPDLHSELNLSSLELGDSALYFCASSVGWDTDYGYTFGSGTRLTVV.